This section outlines one T cell receptor beta chain sequence together with its context. From germline, CDR1 is SNHLY and CDR2 FYNNEI. There are 18 residues in the CDR3. J gave up 5 bases and V 3 bases, and 15 bases lay outside the gene matches. This sample was included in a study of T cell responses to AZD1222 COVID-19 vaccine. Sequenced by immunoSEQ multiplex PCR; TCRdb stores in-frame clones only, minus some. The table records roughly 150,000 clones, more than 80% of them present only once. This chain joins TRBV2 and TRBJ2-1; 8 positions agree with TRBD1. Sequencing used peripheral blood, obtained on day 0 of AZD1222 vaccination. The TCR comes from an adult in good health. Here the CDR3 DNA reads TGTGCCAGCAGTGAGGGGACAGGATTTTTGCGGCCGAACAATGAGCAGTTCTTC. Translating it yields CASSEGTGFLRPNNEQFF.